A single sample is the source of the 12 T cell receptor beta chains below, sequenced in a study of T cells in localized non-small cell lung cancer. TCRdb keeps only in-frame clones here, not all; method: immunoSEQ multiplex PCR. The data show 3,200 or so clones, about 29% seen once. Material: lung tumor tissue, obtained before any cancer treatment. These receptors were taken from a man aged 40 to 70 with stage III lung adenocarcinoma.

Only a few counts were recorded for this clone. V is TRBV28 and J is TRBJ1-5; TRBD1 is a possible D gene (5 bases). CDR1 and CDR2 (germline): MDHEN, SYDVKM. The CDR3 is 19 amino acids. V was cut by 10 bases and J by 0 bases, with 28 bases left in between. The chain's CDR3 is CATHLVSPYLGGSNQPQHF. The CDR3 region has the DNA TGTGCCACCCATCTCGTCAGCCCCTACCTTGGGGGTAGCAATCAGCCCCAGCATTTT. The full variable domain, rest sourced from reference TRBV28 and TRBJ1-5, is DVKVTQSSRYLVKRTGEKVFLECVQDMDHENMFWYRQDPGLGLRLIYFSYDVKMKEKGDIPEGYSVSREKKERFSLILESASTNQTSMYLCATHLVSPYLGGSNQPQHFGDGTRLSIL.

The CDR3 DNA reads TGTGCCAGCAGTTTTCCCGGAACAGGGCGTACTGAGCAGTTCTTC. It encodes CASSFPGTGRTEQFF. This chain joins TRBV28 and TRBJ2-1, with TRBD1 as a possible D gene (6 bases). Germline V lookup: CDR1 MDHEN, CDR2 SYDVKM. V gave up 3 bases and J gave up 9 bases, with 18 bases separating them. The CDR3 is made up of 15 amino acids.

This rearrangement joins TRBV18 to TRBJ1-2; possibly TRBD1 for D (5 bases). Germline V gene data show CDR1 as KGHSH and CDR2 as LQKENI. This CDR3 contains 17 residues. V dropped 3 bases and J dropped 4 bases, with 21 bases sitting between them. The chain's CDR3 is CASSPTNSGGKTYGYTF. CDR3 nucleotides: TGTGCCAGCTCACCGACCAACAGCGGGGGGAAGACCTATGGCTACACCTTC.

The chain combines TRBV19 with TRBJ1-2; weak D call: TRBD1 (6 bases). Germline CDR1 is LNHDA and CDR2 is SQIVND (reference sequence). Trimming cost V 0 bases and J 4 bases, with 12 bases left between them. The CDR3 spans 15 residues. CDR3 amino acids: CASSIDDDRIYGYTF. The CDR3 DNA follows: TGTGCCAGTAGTATAGACGACGACAGGATCTATGGCTACACCTTC.

This clone was recorded a few times. The rearrangement links TRBV9 to TRBJ1-1; D remains ambiguous. The CDR3 is made up of 13 amino acids. CDR1 and CDR2 from the germline V gene are SGDLS and YYNGEE. V lost 0 bases to trimming and J lost 11 bases, with 14 bases between them. This CDR3 reads CASSVGSSSWAFF. The CDR3 bases are TGTGCCAGCAGCGTAGGGAGTTCGAGCTGGGCTTTCTTT.

This clone was observed a few times. The J gene is TRBJ2-1, the V gene TRBV6-8, with TRBD2 matching 10 bases. The CDR3 runs 15 residues. Germline CDR1 reads MNHGY; CDR2 reads SAAAGT. J gave up 4 bases and V 7 bases, and 7 bases lay outside the gene matches. CDR3 sequence reads: CASNLLAGIYNEQFF. The CDR3 DNA reads as TGTGCCAGCAACCTACTAGCGGGGATATACAATGAGCAGTTCTTC.

The chain carries TRBV19 and TRBJ2-3; D is possibly TRBD1 (6 bases). This CDR3 is built from 16 residues. The germline V gene encodes CDR1 LNHDA and CDR2 SQIVND (reference sequence). Trimming removed 0 bases at V and 5 bases at J, with 15 bases between. The CDR3 DNA reads as TGTGCCAGTAGTATAGATACAGGGTTTGGAGTAGATACGCAGTATTTT. Translation: CASSIDTGFGVDTQYF.

J is TRBJ1-6 and V is TRBV11-3; tentative D call: TRBD1 (6 bases). The germline V gene encodes CDR1 SGHNT and CDR2 YENEEA. Trimming left V 7 bases short and J 0 bases short, with 13 bases between. CDR3 length equals 16 residues. CDR3 nucleotide sequence: TGTGCCAGCAACTTTAGGGGGAGCTCCTATAATTCACCCCTCCACTTT. This encodes CASNFRGSSYNSPLHF. Looking up the rest from reference TRBV11-3 and TRBJ1-6 gives the full variable domain: EAGVVQSPRYKIIEKKQPVAFWCNPISGHNTLYWYLQNLGQGPELLIRYENEEAVDDSQLPKDRFSAERLKGVDSTLKIQPAELGDSAVYLCASNFRGSSYNSPLHFGNGTRLTVT.

In this sample, this clone turned up a few times. The chain joins TRBV29-1 to TRBJ1-1; D is unclear. CDR1 is SQVTM and CDR2 is ANQGSEA in the germline V gene. This CDR3 has 14 amino acids. V was shortened by 5 bases and J by 0 bases, with 13 bases between the two germline ends. The CDR3 sequence is CSVIPPRVNTEAFF. DNA for the CDR3: TGCAGCGTTATTCCCCCAAGGGTGAACACTGAAGCTTTCTTT.

This CDR3 reads CASSPSLQLGQYF. CDR3 nucleotide sequence: TGTGCCAGCTCACCCTCCCTTCAGTTGGGGCAGTACTTC. The V call is TRBV18, the J call TRBJ2-7; D is unresolved. Trimming removed 3 bases at V and 9 bases at J, with 15 bases between. The CDR3 spans 13 residues. Germline loops: CDR1 KGHSH, CDR2 LQKENI.

This clone has a handful of counts. The CDR3 DNA reads as TGCAGCGTTGGGACAGGGCAGCGGGTTGCTTTCTTT. It yields the protein CSVGTGQRVAFF. The V gene is TRBV29-1, the J gene TRBJ1-1; 8 nucleotides match TRBD1. The CDR3 has 12 amino acids. The germline CDR1 and CDR2 sequences are SQVTM and ANQGSEA. V gave up 4 bases and J gave up 11 bases; unmatched junction bases: 9.

This clone came up a few times. This sequence joins TRBV9 and TRBJ1-6, with TRBD1 identical over 8 bases. After removal of 4 bases from V and 2 bases from J, the junction contained 8 bases not matched to a gene. The CDR3 runs to 17 residues. The germline V gene has CDR1 SGDLS and CDR2 YYNGEE. CDR3 DNA sequence: TGTGCCAGCAGCTTCCTACAGGGGGATCCCTATAATTCACCCCTCCACTTT. It specifies CASSFLQGDPYNSPLHF. Using reference TRBV9 and TRBJ1-6 for the parts outside the CDR3, the full variable domain is DSGVTQTPKHLITATGQRVTLRCSPRSGDLSVYWYQQSLDQGLQFLIQYYNGEERAKGNILERFSAQQFPDLHSELNLSSLELGDSALYFCASSFLQGDPYNSPLHFGNGTRLTVT.